The source of this T cell receptor (beta chain) is a study of T cell changes during pregnancy in multiple sclerosis. From germline, CDR1 is LGHNA and CDR2 YSLEER. CDR3 size: 16 residues. V lost 3 bases to trimming and J lost 5 bases; unmatched junction nucleotides: 9. Generated by immunoSEQ multiplex PCR, the TCRdb table keeps only in-frame clones and is missing some. The table lists some 29,000 clones, 89% of them singletons. This clone was found a few times. The rearrangement joins TRBV4-3 to TRBJ2-1; 8 bases align to TRBD2. The source was CD8+ T cells from peripheral blood mononuclear cells, collected after pregnancy. This receptor was identified in a female donor with multiple sclerosis, enrolled in a pregnancy study. The CDR3 region has the DNA TGCGCCAGCAGCCAGGACCCGGGAGGGCCCAACAATGAGCAGTTCTTC. Protein product: CASSQDPGGPNNEQFF.